The T cell receptor (beta chain) described here comes from a study of tumor-infiltrating lymphocytes in primary liver carcinoma. Findings of the study overall: Researchers found tumor-adjacent and tumor-blood pairs overlapped less than tumor region pairs.

The CDR3 runs to 15 residues. Trimming cost V 1 base and J 0 bases, with 8 bases left between them. Germline V gene lookup returns CDR1 SGHAT and CDR2 FQNNGV. Co-extraction of both nucleic acids (RNA and DNA) used roughly 18-32 mg of unsorted bulk tissue. Comment on this clonotype: Its target is not known.

From around 520 ng of total RNA, TCR beta-specific cDNA was reverse-transcribed using a constant-region primer. It was through three nested multiplex PCR rounds of slightly modified ARM-PCR that TCR beta libraries arose. Amplification in the first two PCR rounds was performed using TRBV1-TRBV30 forward primers and a C-beta reverse primer for 10 cycles each. From the multiplex PCR reads, TCRdb called clonotypes with MiXCR, one entry per CDR3 protein. The sample consists of about 22,000 distinct CDR3 sequences, around 80% of them appearing once. Sequencing input: liver tumor tissue from sampling region 2. The sample's subset: tumor region T2, inferior pole. This chain joins TRBV11-2 and TRBJ2-3; D is ambiguous. This clonotype was obtained from a woman aged 25-40 years with primary liver carcinoma and hepatitis B virus infection. CDR3 DNA: TGTGCCAGCAGCTTAGCAGCGAAGAGCACAGATACGCAGTATTTT. This translates into CASSLAAKSTDTQYF.